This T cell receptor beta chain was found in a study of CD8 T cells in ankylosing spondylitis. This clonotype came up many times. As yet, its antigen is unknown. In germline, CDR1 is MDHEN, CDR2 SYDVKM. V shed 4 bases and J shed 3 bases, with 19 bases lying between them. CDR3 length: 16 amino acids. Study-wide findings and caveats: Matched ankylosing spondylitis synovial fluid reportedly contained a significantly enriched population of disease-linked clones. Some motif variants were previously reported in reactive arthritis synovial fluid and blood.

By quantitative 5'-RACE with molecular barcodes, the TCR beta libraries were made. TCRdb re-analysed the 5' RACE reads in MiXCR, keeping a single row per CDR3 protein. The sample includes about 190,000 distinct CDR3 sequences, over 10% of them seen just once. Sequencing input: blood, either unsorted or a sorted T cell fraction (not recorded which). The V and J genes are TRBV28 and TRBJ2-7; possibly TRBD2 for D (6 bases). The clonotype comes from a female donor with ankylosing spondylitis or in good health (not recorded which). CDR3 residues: CASSSPETRTSYEQYF. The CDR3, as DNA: TGTGCCAGCAGTTCCCCCGAGACTAGAACAAGCTACGAGCAGTACTTC.